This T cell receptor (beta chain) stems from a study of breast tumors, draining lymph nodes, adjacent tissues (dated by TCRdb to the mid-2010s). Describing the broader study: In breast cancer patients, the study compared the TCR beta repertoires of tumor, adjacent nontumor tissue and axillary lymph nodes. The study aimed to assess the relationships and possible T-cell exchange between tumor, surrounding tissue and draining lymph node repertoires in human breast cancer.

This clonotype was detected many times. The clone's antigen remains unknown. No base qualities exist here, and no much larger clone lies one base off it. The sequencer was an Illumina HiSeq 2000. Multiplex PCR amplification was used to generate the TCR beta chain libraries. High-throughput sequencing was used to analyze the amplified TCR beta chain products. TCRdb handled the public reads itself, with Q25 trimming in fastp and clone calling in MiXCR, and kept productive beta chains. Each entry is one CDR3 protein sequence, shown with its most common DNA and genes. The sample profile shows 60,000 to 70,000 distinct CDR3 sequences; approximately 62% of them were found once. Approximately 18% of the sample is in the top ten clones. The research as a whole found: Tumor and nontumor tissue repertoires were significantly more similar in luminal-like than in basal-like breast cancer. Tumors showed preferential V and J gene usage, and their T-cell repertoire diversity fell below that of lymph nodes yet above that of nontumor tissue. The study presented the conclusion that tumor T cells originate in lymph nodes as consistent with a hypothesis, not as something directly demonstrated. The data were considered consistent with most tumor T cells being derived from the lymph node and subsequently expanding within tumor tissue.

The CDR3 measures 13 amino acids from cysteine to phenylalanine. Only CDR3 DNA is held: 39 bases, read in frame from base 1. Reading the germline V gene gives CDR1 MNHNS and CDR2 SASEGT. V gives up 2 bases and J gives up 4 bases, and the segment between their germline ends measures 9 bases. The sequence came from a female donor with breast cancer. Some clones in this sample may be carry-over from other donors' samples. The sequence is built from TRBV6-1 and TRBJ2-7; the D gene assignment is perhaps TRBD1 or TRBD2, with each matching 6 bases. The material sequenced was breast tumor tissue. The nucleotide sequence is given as TGTGCCAGCAGTGAAATAGGGGGGTACGAGCAGTACTTC. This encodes CASSEIGGYEQYF.